Listed below are T cell receptor beta chains from one sample, sequenced in a study of blood T cell repertoires in COVID-19. TCRdb's copy holds only in-frame clones and misses some; the assay was immunoSEQ multiplex PCR. The repertoire holds more than 80,000 clones, with approximately 87% as singletons. The sample was peripheral blood. The receptor set was obtained from a human donor with active COVID-19. The donor label of this sample is uncertain. The CDR3 runs from the conserved cysteine through the conserved F or W. A D gene is named only where the DNA matches it firmly.

CASSSPRGGGNTEAFF	TGTGCCAGCAGTTCCCCTAGGGGCGGGGGCAACACTGAAGCTTTCTTT	TRBV28	TRBJ1-1	.
CASSVGQGIFSNQPQHF	TGTGCCAGCAGTGTTGGACAGGGGATATTTAGCAATCAGCCCCAGCATTTT	TRBV27	TRBJ1-5	TRBD1
CASSLASDRGNNEQFF	TGTGCCAGCAGCTTAGCCTCGGACAGGGGCAACAATGAGCAGTTCTTC	TRBV7-6	TRBJ2-1	TRBD1
CASSLGRGSHEQYF	TGTGCCAGCAGCTTAGGACGCGGGTCCCACGAGCAGTACTTC	TRBV7-9	TRBJ2-7	.
CAWRSSAGGWDTQYF	TGTGCCTGGAGGTCCTCGGCGGGGGGGTGGGATACGCAGTATTTT	TRBV30	TRBJ2-3	TRBD2
CASNQDRGNSPLHF	TGTGCCAGCAACCAGGACAGGGGCAATTCACCCCTCCACTTT	TRBV6-5	TRBJ1-6	TRBD1
CASSPGGASGGAGQFF	TGTGCCAGCAGCCCAGGCGGAGCTAGCGGGGGGGCAGGGCAGTTCTTC	TRBV11-3	TRBJ2-1	TRBD2
CASSVSGGAFRVETQYF	TGTGCCAGCAGCGTAAGCGGGGGGGCTTTTCGTGTTGAGACCCAGTACTTC	TRBV7-8	TRBJ2-5	TRBD2
CASSLEIGRAEKLFF	TGTGCTAGCAGCTTAGAAATCGGCAGGGCTGAAAAACTGTTTTTT	TRBV7-7	TRBJ1-4	.
CASSEAGSSYNEQFF	TGTGCCAGCAGTGAAGCGGGGAGCTCCTACAATGAGCAGTTCTTC	TRBV2	TRBJ2-1	.
CASSLGLDRRDTQYF	TGTGCCAGCAGCTTAGGTCTGGACAGGCGAGATACGCAGTATTTT	TRBV7-2	TRBJ2-3	TRBD1
CASRPLGEFPGYTF	TGTGCCAGCAGACCCCTAGGGGAATTCCCTGGCTACACCTTC	TRBV11-2	TRBJ1-2	.
CASSNHASLGTTFSTDTQYF	TGTGCCAGCAGTAATCATGCATCCTTGGGGACAACCTTTAGCACAGATACGCAGTATTTT	TRBV2	TRBJ2-3	.
CASSYTSTDTQYF	TGTGCCAGCAGTTATACAAGCACAGATACGCAGTATTTT	TRBV6-2/TRBV6-3	TRBJ2-3	.
CASSNTGNTIYF	TGTGCCAGTTCCAACACTGGAAACACCATATATTTT	TRBV6-5	TRBJ1-3	.
CASSLTMNTEAFF	TGTGCCAGTAGTTTGACAATGAACACTGAAGCTTTCTTT	TRBV19	TRBJ1-1	.
CASSRPGGPDTQYF	TGTGCCAGCAGTCGCCCAGGGGGCCCAGATACGCAGTATTTT	TRBV28	TRBJ2-3	TRBD1
CASSLRGTRIYGYTF	TGTGCCAGCAGCTTGAGGGGGACCCGAATCTATGGCTACACCTTC	TRBV5-4	TRBJ1-2	.
CAISETLTGELFF	TGTGCCATCAGTGAGACTCTAACCGGGGAGCTGTTTTTT	TRBV10-3	TRBJ2-2	.
CASSQGTSNSYEQYF	TGTGCCAGCAGCCAAGGGACTAGCAATTCCTACGAGCAGTACTTC	TRBV3-1/TRBV3-2	TRBJ2-7	TRBD2
CASSLAGEGSYGYTF	TGTGCCAGCAGCTTGGCCGGGGAGGGTAGCTATGGCTACACCTTC	TRBV5-4	TRBJ1-2	.
CAISEPGQGAHETQYF	TGTGCCATCAGTGAGCCGGGACAGGGGGCGCATGAGACCCAGTACTTC	TRBV10-3	TRBJ2-5	TRBD1